Described below is a single T cell receptor (beta chain) sequence and its context. Germline V gene lookup returns CDR1 LGHNA and CDR2 YSLEER. The V and J ends lost 3 bases and 4 bases, in that order; junction bases with no gene match: 3. The CDR3 extends over 14 amino acids. This sample was taken from a study of blood T cell repertoires in COVID-19. Whole-study context: PBMCs, B-cell-depleted T cells, or T cells were the source of the cDNA or gDNA that made up the material.

Using immunoSEQ multiplex PCR, the repertoire was profiled, and TCRdb retains in-frame clones only, with some absent. The sample shows nearly 350,000 clones, over 70% of them seen only once. V usage is TRBV4-3 and J usage is TRBJ2-1, with 7 bases matching TRBD2. The material sequenced was peripheral blood. This sequence originates from a man aged 30-40 years with active or convalescent COVID-19. The CDR3, as DNA: TGCGCCAGCAGCCACGGGACTACATACAATGAGCAGTTCTTC. It yields the protein CASSHGTTYNEQFF.